A selection of T cell receptor beta chains follows, all from one sample in a study of blood T cell repertoires in COVID-19. Repertoires were generated with immunoSEQ multiplex PCR, while TCRdb's copy carries only in-frame clones and drops some. The table records 50,000 or so clones, approximately 86% of them present only once. Source material: peripheral blood. These receptors all come from a man aged 40-49 years with acute or convalescent COVID-19. CDR3s include the opening cysteine and the closing phenylalanine or tryptophan. A D gene is named only where the DNA matches it firmly. Expanded clones are given a class, and other clones once, few, many or no size at all.

d_call j_call clone_size v_call cdr3_aa cdr3_nt
TRBD2 TRBJ2-3 . TRBV7-8 CASSLRLAGGRDTQYF TGTGCCAGCAGCTTAAGACTAGCGGGGGGGAGGGATACGCAGTATTTT
TRBD1 TRBJ1-4 . TRBV7-2 CASSLGQGSTNEKLFF TGTGCCAGCAGCTTAGGACAGGGAAGCACTAATGAAAAACTGTTTTTT
. TRBJ2-7 . TRBV12-3/TRBV12-4 CASTLNRDHEQYF TGTGCCAGCACCCTGAACAGGGACCACGAGCAGTACTTC
TRBD1 TRBJ2-2 . TRBV18 CASSPPRAGTANTGELFF TGTGCCAGCTCACCACCAAGGGCCGGGACAGCAAATACCGGGGAGCTGTTTTTT
. TRBJ1-6 few TRBV5-6 CASSDTGGTDYSPLHF TGTGCCAGCAGTGATACGGGAGGGACGGACTATTCACCCCTCCACTTT
. TRBJ1-1 few TRBV12-5 CASGLRVGDTEAFF TGTGCTAGTGGTTTGAGGGTAGGGGACACTGAAGCTTTCTTT
TRBD1 TRBJ2-3 . TRBV19 CASSLTTGTDTQYF TGTGCCAGTAGTCTTACGACAGGGACAGATACGCAGTATTTT
. TRBJ1-1 . TRBV11-2 CASSLTISILPNTEAFF TGTGCCAGCAGCTTAACGATTAGTATCTTACCGAACACTGAAGCTTTCTTT
. TRBJ1-2 . TRBV14 CASSQGATNYGYTF TGTGCCAGCAGCCAAGGGGCAACTAACTATGGCTACACCTTC
. TRBJ1-1 . TRBV3-1/TRBV3-2 CASSQGRHPIEAFF TGTGCCAGCAGCCAAGGTAGACACCCAATAGAAGCTTTCTTT
TRBD1 TRBJ1-3 once TRBV7-9 CASSPDRGHRNTIYF TGTGCCAGCAGCCCGGACAGGGGACACCGAAACACCATATATTTT
. TRBJ1-2 . TRBV2 CASRGSRQLNYGYTF TGTGCCAGCAGAGGCTCGAGACAGCTTAACTATGGCTACACCTTC
TRBD2 TRBJ2-3 few TRBV18 CASSVLAGAGTDTQYF TGTGCCAGCTCCGTCCTAGCGGGGGCCGGCACAGATACGCAGTATTTT
TRBD2 TRBJ2-6 . TRBV7-2 CASSLVAGGQTGANVLTF TGTGCCAGCAGCTTAGTTGCGGGGGGTCAGACTGGGGCCAACGTCCTGACTTTC
. TRBJ1-5 . TRBV24-1 CATSDRSRNFF TGTGCCACCAGTGATCGATCCCGCAACTTTTTT
TRBD2 TRBJ2-3 . TRBV9 CASSVDTSGIQDTQYF TGTGCCAGCAGCGTAGACACTAGCGGGATTCAAGATACGCAGTATTTT
TRBD1 TRBJ1-4 . TRBV5-1 CASSSTGTGGLDEKLFF TGCGCCAGCAGTTCAACCGGGACAGGGGGTTTGGATGAAAAACTGTTTTTT
. TRBJ1-4 . TRBV11-2 CASSLGYQREKLFF TGTGCCAGCAGCTTAGGGTACCAGAGGGAAAAACTGTTTTTT
. TRBJ2-1 . TRBV9 CASSVGSSEGEQFF TGTGCCAGCAGCGTCGGCTCTAGCGAGGGGGAGCAGTTCTTC
. TRBJ2-1 . TRBV5-1 CASSFGGAGSYNEQFF TGCGCCAGCAGCTTTGGCGGGGCGGGCTCCTACAATGAGCAGTTCTTC
TRBD1 TRBJ1-1 few TRBV27 CASSLSGTGGVTEAFF TGTGCCAGCAGTTTATCCGGGACAGGGGGAGTCACTGAAGCTTTCTTT
TRBD1 TRBJ1-2 . TRBV3-1/TRBV3-2 CASSPLRTGPRSGGYTF TGTGCCAGCAGCCCCTTACGGACAGGGCCTCGAAGCGGTGGCTACACCTTC
. TRBJ2-7 few TRBV1 CTSSQDSSASVSYEQYF TGCACCAGCAGCCAAGATTCATCGGCTAGCGTTTCCTACGAGCAGTACTTC
. TRBJ2-3 once TRBV10-1 CASSSGLLQYF TGCGCCAGCAGCTCGGGACTCCTGCAGTATTTT
TRBD1 TRBJ1-2 . TRBV7-9 CASSPETGRHGYTF TGTGCCAGCAGCCCCGAGACAGGGCGCCATGGCTACACCTTC
TRBD1 TRBJ1-2 . TRBV7-9 CASGDRENYGYTF TGTGCCAGCGGTGACAGGGAGAACTATGGCTACACCTTC
. TRBJ2-3 . TRBV5-1 CASSLVVSGTDTQYF TGCGCCAGCAGCTTGGTAGTTAGCGGCACAGATACGCAGTATTTT
TRBD1 TRBJ1-6 . TRBV11-2 CASSSKRDRSSSYNSPLHF TGTGCCAGCAGCAGCAAACGGGACAGGTCCAGCTCCTATAATTCACCCCTCCACTTT